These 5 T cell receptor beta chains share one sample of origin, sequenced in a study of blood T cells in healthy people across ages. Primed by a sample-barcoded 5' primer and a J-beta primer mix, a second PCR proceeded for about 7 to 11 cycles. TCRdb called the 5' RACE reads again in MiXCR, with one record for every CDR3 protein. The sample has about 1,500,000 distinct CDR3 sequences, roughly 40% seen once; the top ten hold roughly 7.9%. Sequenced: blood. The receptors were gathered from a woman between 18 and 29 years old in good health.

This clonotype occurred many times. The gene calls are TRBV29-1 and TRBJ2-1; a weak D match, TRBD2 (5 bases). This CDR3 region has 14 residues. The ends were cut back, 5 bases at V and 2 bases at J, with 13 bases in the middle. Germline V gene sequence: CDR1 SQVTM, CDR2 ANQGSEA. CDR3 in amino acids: CSVPLGKTYNEQFF. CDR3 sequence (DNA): TGCAGCGTTCCCCTCGGGAAGACCTACAATGAGCAGTTCTTC.

The CDR3 loop is CASSIGASSTDTQYF. DNA of the CDR3: TGTGCCAGCAGCATAGGGGCCTCTAGCACAGATACGCAGTATTTT. This chain uses TRBV9 with TRBJ2-3, with D perhaps TRBD1 (5 bases). The CDR3 runs 15 residues. The V end lost 4 bases, the J end lost 0 bases, and 12 bases lay between the germline ends. CDR1 and CDR2 (germline): SGDLS, YYNGEE.

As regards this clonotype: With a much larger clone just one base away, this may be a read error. In nucleotides, the CDR3 is TGTGCCTGCAGCTCATTGAACACTGAAGCTTTCTTT. Translating gives CACSSLNTEAFF. V usage is TRBV2 and J usage is TRBJ1-1; the D is unclear. CDR3 length: 12 residues. Germline V CDR1 and CDR2: SNHLY, FYNNEI.

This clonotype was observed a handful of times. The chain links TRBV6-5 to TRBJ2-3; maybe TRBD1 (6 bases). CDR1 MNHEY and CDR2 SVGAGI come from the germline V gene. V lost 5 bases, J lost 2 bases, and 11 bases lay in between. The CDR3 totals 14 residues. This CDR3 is CASSQGPFTDTQYF. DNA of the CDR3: TGTGCCAGCAGTCAGGGGCCTTTCACAGATACGCAGTATTTT.

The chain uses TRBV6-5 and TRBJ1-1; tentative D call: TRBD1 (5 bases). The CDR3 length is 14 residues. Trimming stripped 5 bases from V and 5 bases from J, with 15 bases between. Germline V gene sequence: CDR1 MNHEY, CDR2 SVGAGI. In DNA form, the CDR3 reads TGTGCCAGCAGTACACTGCGCGGGGGGACTGAAGCTTTCTTT. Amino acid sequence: CASSTLRGGTEAFF.